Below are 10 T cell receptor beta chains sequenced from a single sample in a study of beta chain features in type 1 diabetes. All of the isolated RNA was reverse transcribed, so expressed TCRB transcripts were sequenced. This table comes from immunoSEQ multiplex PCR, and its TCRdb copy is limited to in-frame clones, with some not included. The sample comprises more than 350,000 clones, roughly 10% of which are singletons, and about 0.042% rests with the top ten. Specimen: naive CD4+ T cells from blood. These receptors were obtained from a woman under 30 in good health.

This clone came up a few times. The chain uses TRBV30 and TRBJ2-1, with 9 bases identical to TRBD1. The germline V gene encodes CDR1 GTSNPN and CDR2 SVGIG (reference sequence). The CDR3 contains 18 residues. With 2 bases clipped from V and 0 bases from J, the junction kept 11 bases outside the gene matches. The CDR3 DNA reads TGTGCCTGGAGTCCCCAGCCGGGACAGGGCTTCTCCTACAATGAGCAGTTCTTC. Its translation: CAWSPQPGQGFSYNEQFF.

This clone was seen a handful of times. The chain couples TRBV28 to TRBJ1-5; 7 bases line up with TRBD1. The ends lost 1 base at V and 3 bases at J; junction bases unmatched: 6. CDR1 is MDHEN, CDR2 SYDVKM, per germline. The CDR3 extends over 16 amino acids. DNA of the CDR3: TGTGCCAGCAGTTTATATCAGGGACAGTACAATCAGCCCCAGCATTTT. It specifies CASSLYQGQYNQPQHF.

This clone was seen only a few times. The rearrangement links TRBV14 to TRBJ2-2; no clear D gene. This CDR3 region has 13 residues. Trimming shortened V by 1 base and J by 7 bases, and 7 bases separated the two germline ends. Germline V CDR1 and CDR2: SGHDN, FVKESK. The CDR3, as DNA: TGTGCCAGCAGCCAAGGTTCGGTCGGGGAGCTGTTTTTT. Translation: CASSQGSVGELFF.

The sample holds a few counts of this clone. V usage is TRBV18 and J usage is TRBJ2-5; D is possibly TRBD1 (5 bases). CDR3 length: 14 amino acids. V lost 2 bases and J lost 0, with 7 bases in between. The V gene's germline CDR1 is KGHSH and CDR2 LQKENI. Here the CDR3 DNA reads TGTGCCAGCTCACCAAAGACAGACCAAGAGACCCAGTACTTC. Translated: CASSPKTDQETQYF.

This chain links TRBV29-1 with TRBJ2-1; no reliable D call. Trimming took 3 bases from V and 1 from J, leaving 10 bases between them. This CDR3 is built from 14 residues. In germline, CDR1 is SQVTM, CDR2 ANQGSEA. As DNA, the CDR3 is TGCAGCGTTGACTATCTGCGTTCCTACAATGAGCAGTTCTTC. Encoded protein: CSVDYLRSYNEQFF.

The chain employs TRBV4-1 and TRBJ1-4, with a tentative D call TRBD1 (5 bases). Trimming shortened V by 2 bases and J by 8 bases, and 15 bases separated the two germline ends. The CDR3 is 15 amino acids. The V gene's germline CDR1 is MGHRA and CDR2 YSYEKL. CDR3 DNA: TGCGCCAGCAGCCAACTCCGTTCAGGGAGGGAAAAACTGTTTTTT. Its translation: CASSQLRSGREKLFF.

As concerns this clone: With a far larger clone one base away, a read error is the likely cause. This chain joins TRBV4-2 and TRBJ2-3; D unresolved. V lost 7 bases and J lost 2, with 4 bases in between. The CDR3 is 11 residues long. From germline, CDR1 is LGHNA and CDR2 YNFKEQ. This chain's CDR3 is CASTSTDTQYF. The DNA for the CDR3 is TGTGCCAGCACCTCCACAGATACGCAGTATTTT.

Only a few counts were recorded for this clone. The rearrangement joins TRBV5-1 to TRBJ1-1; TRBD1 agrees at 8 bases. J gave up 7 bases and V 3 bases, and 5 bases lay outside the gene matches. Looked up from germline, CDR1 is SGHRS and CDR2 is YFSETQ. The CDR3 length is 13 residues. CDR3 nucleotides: TGCGCCAGCAGCTACGGGACAGGCAGTGAAGCTTTCTTT. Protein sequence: CASSYGTGSEAFF.

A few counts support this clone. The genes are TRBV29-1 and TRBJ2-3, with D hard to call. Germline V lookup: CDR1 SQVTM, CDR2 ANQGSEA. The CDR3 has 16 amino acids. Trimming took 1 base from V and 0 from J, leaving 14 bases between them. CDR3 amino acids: CSVEGAGRTSTDTQYF. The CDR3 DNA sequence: TGCAGCGTTGAAGGGGCAGGCAGAACTAGCACAGATACGCAGTATTTT.

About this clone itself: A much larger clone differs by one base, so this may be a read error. The chain's CDR3 is CASSVATQETQYF. CDR3 DNA: TGTGCCAGCAGCGTAGCGACCCAAGAGACCCAGTACTTC. This chain links TRBV9 with TRBJ2-5; D gene uncertain. With 0 bases removed from V and 1 base from J, the gap between germline ends came to 4 bases. Germline CDR1 reads SGDLS; CDR2 reads YYNGEE. The CDR3 runs to 13 residues.